Listed below are T cell receptor beta chains from one sample, sequenced in a study of cytomegalovirus exposure and HLA in healthy donors. Assay used: immunoSEQ multiplex PCR; TCRdb lists only in-frame clones, some missing. The repertoire holds 80,000 to 100,000 clones, with roughly 88% as singletons. Sequenced: PBMCs. The receptors derive from a man aged 25-45 years in good health and CMV-seronegative. The CDR3 runs from the conserved cysteine through the conserved F or W. A D gene is named only where the DNA matches it firmly. A clone size is listed for some rows: how often the clone was seen (once, few, many), or a class if it is expanded.

clone_size j_call d_call v_call cdr3_aa cdr3_nt
- TRBJ1-2 TRBD1 TRBV19 CASSIGDSPLYGYTF TGTGCCAGTAGTATAGGGGACAGCCCGCTCTATGGCTACACCTTC
- TRBJ2-1 - TRBV7-9 CASSPFAGSYNEQFF TGTGCCAGCAGCCCTTTTGCGGGCTCCTACAATGAGCAGTTCTTC
- TRBJ1-1 - TRBV5-6 CASSRGGAELRAFF TGTGCCAGCAGCCGGGGGGGAGCGGAACTTAGAGCTTTCTTT
- TRBJ2-7 - TRBV4-1 CASSQDLAGYYEQYF TGCGCCAGCAGCCAAGATCTTGCAGGGTACTACGAGCAGTACTTC
- TRBJ1-5 - TRBV6-1 CASSALDSNQPQHF TGTGCCAGCAGTGCCCTAGATAGCAATCAGCCCCAGCATTTT
once TRBJ2-4 TRBD2 TRBV7-9 CASSQMGLPENIQYF TGTGCCAGCAGCCAAATGGGACTACCCGAAAACATTCAGTACTTC
- TRBJ1-2 TRBD1 TRBV7-2 CASRLDREHGYTF TGTGCCAGCAGGCTAGACAGGGAGCATGGCTACACCTTC
- TRBJ2-7 - TRBV28 CASSAYEQYF TGTGCCAGCTCGGCCTACGAGCAGTACTTC
- TRBJ2-7 TRBD2 TRBV5-4 CASSSDRGKTSGGFEQYF TGTGCCAGCAGCTCGGACAGGGGAAAGACTAGCGGGGGGTTCGAGCAGTACTTC
- TRBJ1-2 - TRBV5-1 CASSSAYGTTNYGYTF TGCGCCAGCAGCTCGGCCTACGGGACAACTAACTATGGCTACACCTTC